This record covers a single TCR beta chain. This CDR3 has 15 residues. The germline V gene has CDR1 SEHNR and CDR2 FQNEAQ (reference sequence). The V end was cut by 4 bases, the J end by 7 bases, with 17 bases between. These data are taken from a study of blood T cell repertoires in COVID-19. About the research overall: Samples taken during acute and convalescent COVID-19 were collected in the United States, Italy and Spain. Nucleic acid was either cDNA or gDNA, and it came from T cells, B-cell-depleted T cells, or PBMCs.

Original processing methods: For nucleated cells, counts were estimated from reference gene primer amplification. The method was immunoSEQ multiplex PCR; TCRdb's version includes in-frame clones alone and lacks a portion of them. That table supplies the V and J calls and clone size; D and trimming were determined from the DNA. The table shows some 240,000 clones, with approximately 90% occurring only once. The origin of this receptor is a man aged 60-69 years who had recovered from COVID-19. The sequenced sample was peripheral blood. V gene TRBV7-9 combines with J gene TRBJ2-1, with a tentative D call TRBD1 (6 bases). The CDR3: CASSSGTSITNEQFF. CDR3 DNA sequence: TGTGCCAGCAGCTCCGGGACATCGATTACTAATGAGCAGTTCTTC.